The clone carrying this TCR beta chain showed up just a few times. Thyroid surgery was preceded by no treatment in any patient. TCRdb re-called clones from the PCR reads using MiXCR. The sample carries roughly 83,000 clones, 14% to 15% recorded once. The sample is drawn from a study of metastatic and nonmetastatic thyroid tumors. The sequence was collected from a female donor with papillary thyroid cancer or a benign thyroid nodule (not recorded which). Some clones in this sample may be carry-over from other donors' samples. The source material was blood.

CDR3 sequence: CASSPGDSYNEQFF. The CDR3 DNA is TGTGCCAGCAGCCCAGGGGACAGTTACAATGAGCAGTTCTTC. The V gene is TRBV7-3, the J gene TRBJ2-1; TRBD1 matches at 7 bases. Trimming took 5 bases from V and 4 from J; bases not matched to a gene: 5. Germline assignment: CDR1 SGHTA and CDR2 FQGTGA. This CDR3 spans 14 amino acids.